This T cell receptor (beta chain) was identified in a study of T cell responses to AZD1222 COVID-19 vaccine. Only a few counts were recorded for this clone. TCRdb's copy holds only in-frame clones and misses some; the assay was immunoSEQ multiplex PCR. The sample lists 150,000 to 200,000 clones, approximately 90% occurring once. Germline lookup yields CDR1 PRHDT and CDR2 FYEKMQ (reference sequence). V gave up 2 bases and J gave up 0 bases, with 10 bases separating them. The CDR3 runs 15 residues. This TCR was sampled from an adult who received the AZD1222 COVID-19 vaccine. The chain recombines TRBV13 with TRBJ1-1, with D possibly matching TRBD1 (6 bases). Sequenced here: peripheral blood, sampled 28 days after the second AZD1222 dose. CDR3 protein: CASSLSGTLNTEAFF. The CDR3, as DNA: TGTGCCAGCAGCTTATCCGGGACATTGAACACTGAAGCTTTCTTT.